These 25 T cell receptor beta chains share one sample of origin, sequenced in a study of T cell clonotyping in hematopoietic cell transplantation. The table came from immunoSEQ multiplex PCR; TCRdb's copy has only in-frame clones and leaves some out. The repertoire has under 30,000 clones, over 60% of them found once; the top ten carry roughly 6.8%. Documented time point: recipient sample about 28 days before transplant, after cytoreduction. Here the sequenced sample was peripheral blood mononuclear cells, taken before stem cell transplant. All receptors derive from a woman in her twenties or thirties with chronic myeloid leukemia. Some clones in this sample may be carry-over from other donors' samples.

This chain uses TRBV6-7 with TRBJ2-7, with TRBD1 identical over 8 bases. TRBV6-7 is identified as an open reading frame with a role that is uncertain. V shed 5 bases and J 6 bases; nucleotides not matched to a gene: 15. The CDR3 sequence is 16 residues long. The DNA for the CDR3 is TGTGCCAGCAGTCCCCAGGGGGCCTCGTTCGTCCTCGAGCAGTACTTC. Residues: CASSPQGASFVLEQYF.

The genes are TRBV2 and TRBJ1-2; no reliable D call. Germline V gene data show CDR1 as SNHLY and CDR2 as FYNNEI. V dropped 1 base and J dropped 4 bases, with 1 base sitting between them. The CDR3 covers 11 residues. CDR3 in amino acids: CASSEVYGYTF. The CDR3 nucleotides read TGTGCCAGCAGTGAAGTCTATGGCTACACCTTC.

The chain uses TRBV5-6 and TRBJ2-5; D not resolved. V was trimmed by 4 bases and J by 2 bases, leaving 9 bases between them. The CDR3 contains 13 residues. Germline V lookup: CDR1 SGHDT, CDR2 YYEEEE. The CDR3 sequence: CASSIGEQETQYF. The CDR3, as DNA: TGTGCCAGCAGCATCGGAGAGCAAGAGACCCAGTACTTC.

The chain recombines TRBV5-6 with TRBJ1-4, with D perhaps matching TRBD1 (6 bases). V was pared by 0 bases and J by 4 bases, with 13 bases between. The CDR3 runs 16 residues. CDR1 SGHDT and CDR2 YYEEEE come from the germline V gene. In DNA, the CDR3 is TGTGCCAGCAGCTTGGAACCGGGACACTTTAATGAAAAACTGTTTTTT. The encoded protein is CASSLEPGHFNEKLFF.

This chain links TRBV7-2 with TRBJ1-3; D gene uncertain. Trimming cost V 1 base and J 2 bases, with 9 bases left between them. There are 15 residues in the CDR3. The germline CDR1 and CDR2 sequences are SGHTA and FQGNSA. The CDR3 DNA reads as TGTGCCAGCAGCTTAGTAGGGCCTACTGGAAACACCATATATTTT. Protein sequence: CASSLVGPTGNTIYF.

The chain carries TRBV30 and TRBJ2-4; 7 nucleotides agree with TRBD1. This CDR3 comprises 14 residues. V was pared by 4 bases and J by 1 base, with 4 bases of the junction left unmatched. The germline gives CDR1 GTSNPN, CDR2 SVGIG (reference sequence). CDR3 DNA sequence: TGTGCCTGGATTTCACAGGGGGCCAAAAACATTCAGTACTTC. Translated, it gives CAWISQGAKNIQYF. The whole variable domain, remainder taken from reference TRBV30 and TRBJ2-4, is SQTIHQWPATLVQPVGSPLSLECTVEGTSNPNLYWYRQAAGRGLQLLFYSVGIGQISSEVPQNLSASRPQDRQFILSSKKLLLSDSGFYLCAWISQGAKNIQYFGAGTRLSVL.

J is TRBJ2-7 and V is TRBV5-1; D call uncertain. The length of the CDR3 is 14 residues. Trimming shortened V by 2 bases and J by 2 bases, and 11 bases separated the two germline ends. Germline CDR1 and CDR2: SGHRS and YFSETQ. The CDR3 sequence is CASSLAGSAYEQYF. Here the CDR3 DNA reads TGCGCCAGCAGCTTAGCAGGCAGCGCCTACGAGCAGTACTTC.

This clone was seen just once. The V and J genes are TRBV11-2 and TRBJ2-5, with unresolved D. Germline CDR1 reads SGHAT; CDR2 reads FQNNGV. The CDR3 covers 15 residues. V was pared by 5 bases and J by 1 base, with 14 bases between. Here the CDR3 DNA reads TGTGCCAGCAGCCTTCGATCAGCAATCCAAGAGACCCAGTACTTC. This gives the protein CASSLRSAIQETQYF.

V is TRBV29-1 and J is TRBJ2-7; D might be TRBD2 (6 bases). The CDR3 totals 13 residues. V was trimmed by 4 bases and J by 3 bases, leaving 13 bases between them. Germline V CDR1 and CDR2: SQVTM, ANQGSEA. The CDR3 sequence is CSVAGTLGYEQYF. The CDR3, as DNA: TGCAGCGTTGCTGGGACTCTGGGCTACGAGCAGTACTTC.

The CDR3 is CAGAGQGNYGYTF. CDR3 in DNA: TGTGCCGGAGCGGGGCAGGGGAACTATGGCTACACCTTC. The chain carries TRBV30 and TRBJ1-2, with D possibly matching TRBD1 (6 bases). The CDR3 is made up of 13 amino acids. Germline assignment: CDR1 GTSNPN and CDR2 SVGIG (reference sequence). V lost 8 bases to trimming and J lost 2 bases, with 15 bases between them. The full variable domain, its missing parts supplied by reference TRBV30 and TRBJ1-2, is SQTIHQWPATLVQPVGSPLSLECTVEGTSNPNLYWYRQAAGRGLQLLFYSVGIGQISSEVPQNLSASRPQDRQFILSSKKLLLSDSGFYLCAGAGQGNYGYTFGSGTRLTVV.

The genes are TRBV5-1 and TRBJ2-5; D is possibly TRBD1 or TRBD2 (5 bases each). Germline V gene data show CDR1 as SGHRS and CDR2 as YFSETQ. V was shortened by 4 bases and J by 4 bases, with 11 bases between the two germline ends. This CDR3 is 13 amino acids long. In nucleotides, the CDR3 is TGCGCCAGCAGCCCCCGGGACGCAGAGACCCAGTACTTC. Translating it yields CASSPRDAETQYF.

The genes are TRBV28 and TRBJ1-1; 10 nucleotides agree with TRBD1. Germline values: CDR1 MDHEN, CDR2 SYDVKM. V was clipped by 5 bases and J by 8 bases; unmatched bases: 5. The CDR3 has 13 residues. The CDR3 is CASSETGGEEAFF. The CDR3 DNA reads TGTGCCAGCAGTGAGACAGGGGGCGAGGAAGCTTTCTTT.

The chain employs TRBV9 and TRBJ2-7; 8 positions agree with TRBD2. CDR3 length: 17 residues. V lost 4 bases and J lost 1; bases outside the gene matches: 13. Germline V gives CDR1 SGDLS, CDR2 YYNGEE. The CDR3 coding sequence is TGTGCCAGCAGCTCTAGCTCCGGGAGGGGGGGATCCTACGAGCAGTACTTC. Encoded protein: CASSSSSGRGGSYEQYF.

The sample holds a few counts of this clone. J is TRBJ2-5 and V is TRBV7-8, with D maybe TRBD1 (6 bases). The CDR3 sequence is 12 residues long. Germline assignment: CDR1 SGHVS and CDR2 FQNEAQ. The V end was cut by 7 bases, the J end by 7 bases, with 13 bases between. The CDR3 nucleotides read TGTGCCAGCAATAGGGTCAGGGGGACCCAGTACTTC. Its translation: CASNRVRGTQYF.

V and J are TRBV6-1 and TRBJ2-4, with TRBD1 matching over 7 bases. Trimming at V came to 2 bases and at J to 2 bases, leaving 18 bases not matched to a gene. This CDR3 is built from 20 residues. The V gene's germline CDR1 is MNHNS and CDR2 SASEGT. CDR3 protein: CASSETPGRGYHLTKNIQYF. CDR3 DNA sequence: TGTGCCAGCAGTGAAACCCCGGGCAGGGGGTACCACCTTACCAAAAACATTCAGTACTTC.

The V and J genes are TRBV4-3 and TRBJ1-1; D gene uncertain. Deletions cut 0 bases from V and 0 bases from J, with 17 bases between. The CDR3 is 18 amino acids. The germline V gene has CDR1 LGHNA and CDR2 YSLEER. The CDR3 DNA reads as TGCGCCAGCAGCCAAGAGTTGGGAGGGTATTACATGAACACTGAAGCTTTCTTT. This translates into CASSQELGGYYMNTEAFF.

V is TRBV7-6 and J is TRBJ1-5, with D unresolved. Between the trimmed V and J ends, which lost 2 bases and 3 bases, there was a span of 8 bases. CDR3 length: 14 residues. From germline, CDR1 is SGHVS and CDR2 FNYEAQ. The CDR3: CASSLSGVNQPQHF. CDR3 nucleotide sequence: TGTGCCAGCAGCTTATCGGGCGTCAATCAGCCCCAGCATTTT.

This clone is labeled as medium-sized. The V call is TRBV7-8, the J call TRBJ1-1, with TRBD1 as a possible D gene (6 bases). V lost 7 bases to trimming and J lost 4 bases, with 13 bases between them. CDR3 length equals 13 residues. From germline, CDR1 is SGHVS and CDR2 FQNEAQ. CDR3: CASTQGSGTEAFF. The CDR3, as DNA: TGTGCCAGCACCCAGGGGAGCGGCACTGAAGCTTTCTTT.

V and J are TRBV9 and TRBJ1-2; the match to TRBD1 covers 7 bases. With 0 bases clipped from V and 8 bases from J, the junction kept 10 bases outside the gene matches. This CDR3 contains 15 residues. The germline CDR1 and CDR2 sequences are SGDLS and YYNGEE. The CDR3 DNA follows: TGTGCCAGCAGCGTAGCCGAACAGGGGACTTGGGGCTACACCTTC. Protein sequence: CASSVAEQGTWGYTF.

The CDR3 loop is CSADPGLSGNTIYF. CDR3 coding DNA: TGCAGCGCGGACCCGGGCCTCTCTGGAAACACCATATATTTT. This chain joins TRBV29-1 and TRBJ1-3; D is ambiguous. The CDR3 has 14 amino acids. Germline V gene data show CDR1 as SQVTM and CDR2 as ANQGSEA. Trimming shortened V by 7 bases and J by 0 bases, and 13 bases separated the two germline ends. The full variable domain, in which reference TRBV29-1 and TRBJ1-3 provide the parts outside the CDR3, is SAVISQKPSRDICQRGTSLTIQCQVDSQVTMMFWYRQQPGQSLTLIATANQGSEATYESGFVIDKFPISRPNLTFSTLTVSNMSPEDSSIYLCSADPGLSGNTIYFGEGSWLTVV.

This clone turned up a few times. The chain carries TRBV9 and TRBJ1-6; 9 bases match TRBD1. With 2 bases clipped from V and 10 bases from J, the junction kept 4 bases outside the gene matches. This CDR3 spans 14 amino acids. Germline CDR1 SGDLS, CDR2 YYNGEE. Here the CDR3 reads CASSVGQGESPLHF. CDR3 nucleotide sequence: TGTGCCAGCAGCGTGGGACAGGGTGAATCACCCCTCCACTTT.

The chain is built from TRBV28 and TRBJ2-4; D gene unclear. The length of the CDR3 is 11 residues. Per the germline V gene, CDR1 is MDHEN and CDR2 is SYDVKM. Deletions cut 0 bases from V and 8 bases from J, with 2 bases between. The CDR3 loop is CASSLWDIQYF. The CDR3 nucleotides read TGTGCCAGCAGTTTATGGGACATTCAGTACTTC.

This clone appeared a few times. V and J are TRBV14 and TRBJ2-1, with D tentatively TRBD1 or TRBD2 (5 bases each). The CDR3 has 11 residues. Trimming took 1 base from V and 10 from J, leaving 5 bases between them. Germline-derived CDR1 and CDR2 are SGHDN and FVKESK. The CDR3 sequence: CASSQGGEQFF. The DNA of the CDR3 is TGTGCCAGCAGCCAAGGGGGGGAGCAGTTCTTC.

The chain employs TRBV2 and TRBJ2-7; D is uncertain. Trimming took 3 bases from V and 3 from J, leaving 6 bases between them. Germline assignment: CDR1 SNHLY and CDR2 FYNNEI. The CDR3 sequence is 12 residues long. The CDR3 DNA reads TGTGCCAGCAGTGACGGACGCTACGAGCAGTACTTC. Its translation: CASSDGRYEQYF. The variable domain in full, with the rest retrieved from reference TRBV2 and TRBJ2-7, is EPEVTQTPSHQVTQMGQEVILRCVPISNHLYFYWYRQILGQKVEFLVSFYNNEISEKSEIFDDQFSVERPDGSNFTLKIRSTKLEDSAMYFCASSDGRYEQYFGPGTRLTVT.

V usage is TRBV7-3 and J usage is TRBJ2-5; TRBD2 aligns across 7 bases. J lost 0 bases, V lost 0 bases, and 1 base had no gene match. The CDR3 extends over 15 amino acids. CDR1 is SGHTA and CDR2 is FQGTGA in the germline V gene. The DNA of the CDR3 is TGTGCCAGCAGCTTAACGGGGGGGTACCAAGAGACCCAGTACTTC. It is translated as CASSLTGGYQETQYF.